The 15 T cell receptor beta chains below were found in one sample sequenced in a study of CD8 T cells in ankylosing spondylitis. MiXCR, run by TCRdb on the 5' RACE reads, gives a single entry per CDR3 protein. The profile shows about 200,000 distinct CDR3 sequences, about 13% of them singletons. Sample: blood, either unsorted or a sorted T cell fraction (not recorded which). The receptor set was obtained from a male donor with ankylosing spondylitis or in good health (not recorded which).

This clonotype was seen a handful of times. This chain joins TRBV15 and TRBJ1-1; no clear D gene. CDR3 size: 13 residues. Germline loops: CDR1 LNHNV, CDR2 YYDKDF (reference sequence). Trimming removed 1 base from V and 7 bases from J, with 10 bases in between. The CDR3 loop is CATSRVIHDEAFF. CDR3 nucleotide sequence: TGTGCCACCAGCAGAGTAATACACGATGAAGCTTTCTTT.

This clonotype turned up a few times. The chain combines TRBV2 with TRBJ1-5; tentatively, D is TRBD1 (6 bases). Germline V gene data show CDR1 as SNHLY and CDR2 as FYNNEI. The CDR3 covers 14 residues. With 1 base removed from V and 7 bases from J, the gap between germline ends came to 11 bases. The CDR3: CASSEVGTSQPQHF. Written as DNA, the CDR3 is TGTGCCAGCAGTGAAGTCGGGACAAGCCAGCCCCAGCATTTT.

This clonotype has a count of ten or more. The DNA for the CDR3 is TGTGCCAGCAGTCCCTACTCGTCAGATACGCAGTATTTT. It specifies CASSPYSSDTQYF. The rearrangement links TRBV12-3 or TRBV12-4 to TRBJ2-3; no clear D. Deletions cut 5 bases from V and 4 bases from J, with 10 bases between. This CDR3 is 13 amino acids long.

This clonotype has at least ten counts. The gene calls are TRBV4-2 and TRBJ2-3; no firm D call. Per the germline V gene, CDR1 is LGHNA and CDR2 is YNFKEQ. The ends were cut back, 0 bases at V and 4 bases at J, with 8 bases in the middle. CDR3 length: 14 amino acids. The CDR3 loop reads CASSQDEDADTQYF. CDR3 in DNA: TGTGCCAGCAGCCAAGATGAGGACGCAGATACGCAGTATTTT.

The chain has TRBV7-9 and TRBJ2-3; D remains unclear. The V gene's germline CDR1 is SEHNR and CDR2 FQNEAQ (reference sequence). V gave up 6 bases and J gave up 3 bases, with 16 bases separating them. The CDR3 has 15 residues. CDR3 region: CASRSVRGVTDTQYF. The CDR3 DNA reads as TGTGCCAGCAGATCAGTCCGCGGCGTAACAGATACGCAGTATTTT.

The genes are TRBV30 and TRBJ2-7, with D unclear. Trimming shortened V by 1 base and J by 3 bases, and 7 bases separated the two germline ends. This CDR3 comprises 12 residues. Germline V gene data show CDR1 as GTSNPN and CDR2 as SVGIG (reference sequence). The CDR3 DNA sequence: TGTGCCTGGAGTGCGGGCCTCTACGAGCAGTACTTC. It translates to CAWSAGLYEQYF. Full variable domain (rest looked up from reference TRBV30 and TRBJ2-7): SQTIHQWPATLVQPVGSPLSLECTVEGTSNPNLYWYRQAAGRGLQLLFYSVGIGQISSEVPQNLSASRPQDRQFILSSKKLLLSDSGFYLCAWSAGLYEQYFGPGTRLTVT.

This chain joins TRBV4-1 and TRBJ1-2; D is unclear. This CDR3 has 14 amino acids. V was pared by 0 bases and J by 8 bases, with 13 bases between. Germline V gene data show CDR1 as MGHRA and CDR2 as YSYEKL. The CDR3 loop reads CASSQDRGTLGYTF. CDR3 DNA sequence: TGCGCCAGCAGCCAAGATAGAGGAACCCTGGGCTACACCTTC.

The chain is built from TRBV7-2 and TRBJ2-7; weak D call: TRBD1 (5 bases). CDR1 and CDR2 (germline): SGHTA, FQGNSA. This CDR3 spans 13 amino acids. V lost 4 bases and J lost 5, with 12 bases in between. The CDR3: CASSSQGPNEQYF. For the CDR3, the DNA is TGTGCCAGCAGCTCGCAGGGTCCGAACGAGCAGTACTTC.

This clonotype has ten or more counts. CDR3 sequence reads: CASSLGSLDEQFF. The CDR3 DNA sequence: TGTGCCAGCAGCTTAGGGAGCCTAGATGAGCAGTTCTTC. The V call is TRBV7-9, the J call TRBJ2-1; D is ambiguous. This CDR3 has 13 residues. Per the germline V gene, CDR1 is SEHNR and CDR2 is FQNEAQ (reference sequence). V lost 1 base, J lost 8 bases, and 9 bases lay in between.

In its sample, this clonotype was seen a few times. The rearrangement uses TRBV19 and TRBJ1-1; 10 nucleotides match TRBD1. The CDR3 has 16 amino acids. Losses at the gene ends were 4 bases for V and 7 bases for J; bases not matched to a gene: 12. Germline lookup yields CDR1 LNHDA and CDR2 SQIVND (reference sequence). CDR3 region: CASSTGTGVGSGEAFF. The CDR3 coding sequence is TGTGCCAGTAGTACTGGGACAGGGGTTGGAAGTGGTGAAGCTTTCTTT.

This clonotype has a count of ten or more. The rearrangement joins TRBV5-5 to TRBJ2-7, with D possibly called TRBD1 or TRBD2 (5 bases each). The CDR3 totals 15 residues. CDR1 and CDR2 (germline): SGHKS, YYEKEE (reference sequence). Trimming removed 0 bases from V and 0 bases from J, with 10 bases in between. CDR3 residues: CASSLEGTVSYEQYF. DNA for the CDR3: TGTGCCAGCAGCTTGGAAGGGACGGTCTCCTACGAGCAGTACTTC.

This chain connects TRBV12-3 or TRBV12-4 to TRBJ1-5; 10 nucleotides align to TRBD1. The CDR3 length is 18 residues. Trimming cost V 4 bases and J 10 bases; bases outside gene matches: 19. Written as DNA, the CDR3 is TGTGCCAGCAGTTCTAGGGGGGAGACAGGGGGCACTCCGGAACCCCAGCATTTT. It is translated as CASSSRGETGGTPEPQHF.

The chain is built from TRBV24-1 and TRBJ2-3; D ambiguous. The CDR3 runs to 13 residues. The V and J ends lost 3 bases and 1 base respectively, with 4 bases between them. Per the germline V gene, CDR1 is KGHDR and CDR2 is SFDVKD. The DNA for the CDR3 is TGTGCCACCAGTGATACCGGCACAGATACGCAGTATTTT. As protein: CATSDTGTDTQYF.

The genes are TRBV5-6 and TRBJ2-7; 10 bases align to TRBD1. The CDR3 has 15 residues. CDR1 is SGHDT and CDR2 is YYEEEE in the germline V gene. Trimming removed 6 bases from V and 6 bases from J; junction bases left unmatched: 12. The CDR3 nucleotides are TGTGCCAGCACGCAGACCGGGACAGGGGACGGCGAGCAGTACTTC. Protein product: CASTQTGTGDGEQYF.

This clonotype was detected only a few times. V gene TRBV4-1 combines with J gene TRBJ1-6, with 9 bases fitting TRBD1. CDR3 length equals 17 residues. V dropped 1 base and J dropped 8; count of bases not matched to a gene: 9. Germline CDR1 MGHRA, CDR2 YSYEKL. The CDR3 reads CASSQVHLTGGDSPLHF. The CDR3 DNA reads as TGCGCCAGCAGCCAAGTTCACCTTACAGGGGGCGATTCACCCCTCCACTTT.